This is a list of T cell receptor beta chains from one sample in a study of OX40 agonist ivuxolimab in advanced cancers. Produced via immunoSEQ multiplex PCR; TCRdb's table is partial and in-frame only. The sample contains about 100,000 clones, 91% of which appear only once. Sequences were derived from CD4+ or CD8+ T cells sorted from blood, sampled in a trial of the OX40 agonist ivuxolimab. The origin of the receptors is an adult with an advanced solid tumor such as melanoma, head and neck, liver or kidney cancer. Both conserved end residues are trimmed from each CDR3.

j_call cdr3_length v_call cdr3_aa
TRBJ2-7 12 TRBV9 ASSVALGAGEQY
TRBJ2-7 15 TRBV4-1 ASSQDAGLAGGNEQY
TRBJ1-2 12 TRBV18 ASSPFGANYGYT
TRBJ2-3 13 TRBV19 ASSETSSRTDTQY
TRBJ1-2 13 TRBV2 ASSEAPGRGYGYT
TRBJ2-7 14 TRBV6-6 ASSYSRVQGAGEQY
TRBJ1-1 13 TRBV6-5 ASSPATGRYTEAF
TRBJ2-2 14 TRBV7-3 ASSSQGGGNTGELF
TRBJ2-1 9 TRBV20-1 SARFYNEQF
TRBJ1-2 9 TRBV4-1 ASSRDRGLT
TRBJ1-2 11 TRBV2 VKQDRDKYGYT
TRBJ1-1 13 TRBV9 ASSVGHRGVVEAF
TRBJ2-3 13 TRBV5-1 ASSLAPGSTDTQY
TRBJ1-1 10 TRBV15 ATSIKRGGAF
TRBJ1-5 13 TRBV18 ASSEGTGRGQPQH
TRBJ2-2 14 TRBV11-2 ASSRTGTSNTGELF
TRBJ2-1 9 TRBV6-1 ASSYHNEQF
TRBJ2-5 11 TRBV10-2 ASSVLSQETQY
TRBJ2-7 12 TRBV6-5 ASRDPGAMHEQY
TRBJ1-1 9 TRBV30 AWSVVTEAF
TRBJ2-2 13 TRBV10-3 AISESRGNTGELF
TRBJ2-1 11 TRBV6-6 ASKAENYNEQF
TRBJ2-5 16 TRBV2 ASSEAGTSGRKGETQY
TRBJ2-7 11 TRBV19 ASSYYPTGEQY
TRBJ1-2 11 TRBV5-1 ASSLGTGHGYT
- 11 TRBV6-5 ASSRDRLYEQY
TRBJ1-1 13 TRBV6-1 ASSRTGSMNTEAF
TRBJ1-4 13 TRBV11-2 ASSVTGTTNEKLF